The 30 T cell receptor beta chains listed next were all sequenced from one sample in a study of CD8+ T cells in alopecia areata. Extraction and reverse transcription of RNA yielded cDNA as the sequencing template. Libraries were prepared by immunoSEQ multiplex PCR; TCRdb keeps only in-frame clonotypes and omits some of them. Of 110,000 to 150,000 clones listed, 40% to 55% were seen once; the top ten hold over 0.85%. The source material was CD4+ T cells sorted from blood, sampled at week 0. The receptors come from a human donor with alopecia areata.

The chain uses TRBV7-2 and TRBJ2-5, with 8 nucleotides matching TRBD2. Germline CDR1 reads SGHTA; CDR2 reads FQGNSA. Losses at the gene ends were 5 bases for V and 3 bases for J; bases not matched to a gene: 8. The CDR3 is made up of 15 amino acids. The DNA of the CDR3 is TGTGCCAGCAGCATAGGGACTAGGGTGGAAGAGACCCAGTACTTC. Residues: CASSIGTRVEETQYF.

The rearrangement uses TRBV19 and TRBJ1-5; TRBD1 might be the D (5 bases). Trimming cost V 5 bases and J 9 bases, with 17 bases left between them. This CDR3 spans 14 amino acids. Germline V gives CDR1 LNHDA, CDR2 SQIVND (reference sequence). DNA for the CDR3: TGTGCCAGTAGTGGCAGACAGATGCCCCGGCCCCAGCATTTT. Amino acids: CASSGRQMPRPQHF.

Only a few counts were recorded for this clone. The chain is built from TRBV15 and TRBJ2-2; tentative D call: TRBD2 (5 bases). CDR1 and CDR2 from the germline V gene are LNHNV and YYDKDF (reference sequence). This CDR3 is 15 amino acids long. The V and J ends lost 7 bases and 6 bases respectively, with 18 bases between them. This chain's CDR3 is CATTSLTSFPGELFF. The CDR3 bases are TGTGCCACCACCTCCCTTACTAGTTTCCCCGGGGAGCTGTTTTTT. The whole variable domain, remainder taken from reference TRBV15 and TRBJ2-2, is DAMVIQNPRYQVTQFGKPVTLSCSQTLNHNVMYWYQQKSSQAPKLLFHYYDKDFNNEADTPDNFQSRRPNTSFCFLDIRSPGLGDTAMYLCATTSLTSFPGELFFGEGSRLTVL.

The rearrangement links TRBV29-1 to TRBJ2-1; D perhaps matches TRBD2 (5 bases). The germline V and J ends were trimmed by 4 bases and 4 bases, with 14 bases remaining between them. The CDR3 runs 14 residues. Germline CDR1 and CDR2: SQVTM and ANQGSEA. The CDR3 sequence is CSVAEGGRYNEQFF. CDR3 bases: TGCAGCGTTGCTGAGGGCGGTCGTTACAATGAGCAGTTCTTC.

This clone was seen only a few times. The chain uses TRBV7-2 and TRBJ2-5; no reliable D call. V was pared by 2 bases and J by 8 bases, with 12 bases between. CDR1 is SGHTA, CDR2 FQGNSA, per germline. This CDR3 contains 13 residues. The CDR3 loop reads CASSLLADNTQYF. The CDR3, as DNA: TGTGCCAGCAGCTTACTCGCCGACAACACCCAGTACTTC.

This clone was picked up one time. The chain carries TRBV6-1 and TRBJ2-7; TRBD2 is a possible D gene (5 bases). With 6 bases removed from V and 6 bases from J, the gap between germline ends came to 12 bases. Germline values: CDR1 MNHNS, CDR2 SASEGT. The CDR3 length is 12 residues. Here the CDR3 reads CASSEPGGEQYF. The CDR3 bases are TGTGCCAGCAGCGAACCAGGAGGCGAGCAGTACTTC.

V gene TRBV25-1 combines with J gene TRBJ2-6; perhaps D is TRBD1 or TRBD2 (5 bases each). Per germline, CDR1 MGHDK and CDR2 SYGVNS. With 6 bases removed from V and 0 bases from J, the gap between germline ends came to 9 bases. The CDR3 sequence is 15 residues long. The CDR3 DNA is TGTGCCAGCAGGAGGGGAGACTCTGGGGCCAACGTCCTGACTTTC. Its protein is CASRRGDSGANVLTF.

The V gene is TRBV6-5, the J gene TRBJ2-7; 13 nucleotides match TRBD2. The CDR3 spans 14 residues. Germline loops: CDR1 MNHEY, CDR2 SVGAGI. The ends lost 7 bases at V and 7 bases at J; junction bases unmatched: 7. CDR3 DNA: TGTGCCAGCAAAGGACTAGCGGGAGTTCATGAGCAGTACTTC. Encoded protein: CASKGLAGVHEQYF.

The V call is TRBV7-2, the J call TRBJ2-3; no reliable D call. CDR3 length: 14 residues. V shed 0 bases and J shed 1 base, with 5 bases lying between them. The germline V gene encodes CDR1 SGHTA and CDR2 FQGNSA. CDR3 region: CASSLAGRTDTQYF. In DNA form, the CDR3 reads TGTGCCAGCAGCTTAGCCGGGCGCACAGATACGCAGTATTTT.

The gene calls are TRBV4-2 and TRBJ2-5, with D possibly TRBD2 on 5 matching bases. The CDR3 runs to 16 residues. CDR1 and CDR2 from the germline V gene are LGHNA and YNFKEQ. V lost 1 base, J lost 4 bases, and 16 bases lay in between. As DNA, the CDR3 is TGTGCCAGCAGCCAAGGGGAGCCGGGCCGGGGAGAGACCCAGTACTTC. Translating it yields CASSQGEPGRGETQYF.

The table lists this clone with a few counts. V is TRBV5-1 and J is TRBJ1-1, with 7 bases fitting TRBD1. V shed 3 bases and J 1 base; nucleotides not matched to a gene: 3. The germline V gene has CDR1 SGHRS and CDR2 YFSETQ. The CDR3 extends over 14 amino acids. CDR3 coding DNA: TGCGCCAGCAGCTCCGGACAGGAGAACACTGAAGCTTTCTTT. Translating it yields CASSSGQENTEAFF.

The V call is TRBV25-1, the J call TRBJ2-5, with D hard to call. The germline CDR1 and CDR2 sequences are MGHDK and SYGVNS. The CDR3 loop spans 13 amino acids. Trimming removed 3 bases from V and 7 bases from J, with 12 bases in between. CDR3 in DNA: TGTGCCAGCAGTGAGAACCTATGGGGGACCCAGTACTTC. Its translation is CASSENLWGTQYF.

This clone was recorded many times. The CDR3 region is CAIRREQGQETQYF. The CDR3 nucleotides are TGTGCCATCCGGAGGGAACAGGGCCAAGAGACCCAGTACTTC. This chain uses TRBV10-3 with TRBJ2-5; D may match TRBD1 or TRBD2 (6 bases each). CDR1 ENHRY and CDR2 SYGVKD come from the germline V gene. Trimming stripped 8 bases from V and 1 base from J, with 14 bases between. The length of the CDR3 is 14 residues.

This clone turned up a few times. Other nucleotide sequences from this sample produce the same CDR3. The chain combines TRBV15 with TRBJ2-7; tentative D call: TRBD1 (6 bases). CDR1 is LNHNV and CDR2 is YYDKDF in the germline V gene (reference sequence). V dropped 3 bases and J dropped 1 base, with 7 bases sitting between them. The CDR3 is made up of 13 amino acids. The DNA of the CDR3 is TGTGCCACCAGCAGGGACAGATCCTACGAGCAGTACTTC. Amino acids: CATSRDRSYEQYF.

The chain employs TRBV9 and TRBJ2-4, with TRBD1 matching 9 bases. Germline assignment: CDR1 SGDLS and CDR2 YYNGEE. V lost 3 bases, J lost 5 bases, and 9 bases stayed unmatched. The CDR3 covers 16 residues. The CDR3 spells CASSAFTGGAQNIQYF. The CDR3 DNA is TGTGCCAGCAGCGCCTTCACAGGGGGCGCCCAAAACATTCAGTACTTC.

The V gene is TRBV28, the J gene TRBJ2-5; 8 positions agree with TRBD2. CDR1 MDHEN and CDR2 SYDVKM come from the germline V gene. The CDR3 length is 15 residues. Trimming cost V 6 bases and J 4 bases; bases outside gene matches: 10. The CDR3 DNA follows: TGTGCCAGCAGCCCCCCGGGACTAGGCCGAGAGACCCAGTACTTC. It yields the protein CASSPPGLGRETQYF.

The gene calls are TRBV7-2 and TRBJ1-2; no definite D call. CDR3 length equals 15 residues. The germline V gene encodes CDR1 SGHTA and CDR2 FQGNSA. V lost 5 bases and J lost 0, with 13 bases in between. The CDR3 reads CASSPGTNTNYGYTF. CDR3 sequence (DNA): TGTGCCAGCAGCCCCGGAACAAATACTAACTATGGCTACACCTTC.

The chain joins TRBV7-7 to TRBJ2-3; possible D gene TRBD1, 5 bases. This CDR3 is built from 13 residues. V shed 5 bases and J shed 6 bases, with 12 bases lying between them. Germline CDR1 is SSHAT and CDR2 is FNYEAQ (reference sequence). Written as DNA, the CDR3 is TGTGCCAGCAGCCCAGGGATTTTCGATACGCAGTATTTT. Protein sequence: CASSPGIFDTQYF.

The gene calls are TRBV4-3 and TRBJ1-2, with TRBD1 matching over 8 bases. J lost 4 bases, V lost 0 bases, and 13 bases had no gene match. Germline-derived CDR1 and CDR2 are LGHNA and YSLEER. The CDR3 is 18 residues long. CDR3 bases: TGCGCCAGCAGCCAAGATCTAGAGCGGACAGGGAGTTTCTATGGCTACACCTTC. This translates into CASSQDLERTGSFYGYTF.

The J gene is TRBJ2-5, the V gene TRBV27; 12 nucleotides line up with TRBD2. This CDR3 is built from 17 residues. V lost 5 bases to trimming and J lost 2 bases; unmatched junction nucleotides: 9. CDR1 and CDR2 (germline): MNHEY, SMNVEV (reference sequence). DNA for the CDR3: TGTGCCAGCAGTCCCCTGGGACTAGCGGGCCCGCAAGAGACCCAGTACTTC. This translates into CASSPLGLAGPQETQYF.

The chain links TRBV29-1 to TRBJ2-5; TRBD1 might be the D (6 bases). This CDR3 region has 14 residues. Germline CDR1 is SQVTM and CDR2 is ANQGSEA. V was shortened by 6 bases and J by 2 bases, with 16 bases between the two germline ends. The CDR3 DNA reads TGCAGCGTGCACAGGACAGTTTTTCAAGAGACCCAGTACTTC. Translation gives CSVHRTVFQETQYF.

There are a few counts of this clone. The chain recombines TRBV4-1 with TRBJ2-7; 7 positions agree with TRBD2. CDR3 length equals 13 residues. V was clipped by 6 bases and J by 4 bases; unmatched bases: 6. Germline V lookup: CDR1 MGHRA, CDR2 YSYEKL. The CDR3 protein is CASSPSGGYEQYF. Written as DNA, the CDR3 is TGCGCCAGCAGTCCTAGCGGAGGGTACGAGCAGTACTTC.

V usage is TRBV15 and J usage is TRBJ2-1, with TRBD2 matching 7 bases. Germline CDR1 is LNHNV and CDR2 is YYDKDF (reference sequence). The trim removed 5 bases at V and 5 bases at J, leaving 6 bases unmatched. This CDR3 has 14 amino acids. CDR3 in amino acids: CATSPRDYNNEQFF. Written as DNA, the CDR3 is TGTGCCACCAGCCCGAGGGACTATAACAATGAGCAGTTCTTC.

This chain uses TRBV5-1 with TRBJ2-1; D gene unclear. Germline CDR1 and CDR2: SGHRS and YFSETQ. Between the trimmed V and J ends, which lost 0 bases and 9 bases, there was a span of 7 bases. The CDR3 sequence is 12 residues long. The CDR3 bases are TGCGCCAGCAGCTTGGAGAGCCGTGAGCAGTTCTTC. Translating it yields CASSLESREQFF. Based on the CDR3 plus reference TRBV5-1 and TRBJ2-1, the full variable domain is KAGVTQTPRYLIKTRGQQVTLSCSPISGHRSVSWYQQTPGQGLQFLFEYFSETQRNKGNFPGRFSGRQFSNSRSEMNVSTLELGDSALYLCASSLESREQFFGPGTRLTVL.

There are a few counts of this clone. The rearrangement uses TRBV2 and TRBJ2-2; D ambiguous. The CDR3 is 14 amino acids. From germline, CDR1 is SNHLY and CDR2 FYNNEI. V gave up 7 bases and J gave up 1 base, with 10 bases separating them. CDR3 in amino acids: CASIKYRNTGELFF. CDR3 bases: TGTGCCAGCATTAAGTACAGGAACACCGGGGAGCTGTTTTTT.

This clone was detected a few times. CDR3 sequence: CSVEAISGANVLTF. The CDR3 coding sequence is TGCAGCGTTGAGGCTATTTCTGGGGCCAACGTCCTGACTTTC. V and J are TRBV29-1 and TRBJ2-6; no reliable D call. The ends were cut back, 3 bases at V and 1 base at J, with 7 bases in the middle. CDR1 and CDR2 (germline): SQVTM, ANQGSEA. There are 14 residues in the CDR3.

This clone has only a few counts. This CDR3 is CASNELAGSQETQYF. CDR3 nucleotide sequence: TGTGCCAGCAACGAACTAGCGGGTTCCCAAGAGACCCAGTACTTC. The chain couples TRBV7-9 to TRBJ2-5; 9 bases line up with TRBD2. Germline-derived CDR1 and CDR2 are SEHNR and FQNEAQ (reference sequence). CDR3 size: 15 residues. The junction had 7 bases not matched to a gene; V was cut back by 7 bases and J by 1 base.

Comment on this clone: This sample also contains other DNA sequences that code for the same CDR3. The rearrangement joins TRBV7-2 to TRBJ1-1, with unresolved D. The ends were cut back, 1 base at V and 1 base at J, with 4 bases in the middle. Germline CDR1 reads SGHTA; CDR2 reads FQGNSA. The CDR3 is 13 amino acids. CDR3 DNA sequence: TGTGCCAGCAGCTTAGGGCAGAACACTGAAGCTTTCTTT. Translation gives CASSLGQNTEAFF.

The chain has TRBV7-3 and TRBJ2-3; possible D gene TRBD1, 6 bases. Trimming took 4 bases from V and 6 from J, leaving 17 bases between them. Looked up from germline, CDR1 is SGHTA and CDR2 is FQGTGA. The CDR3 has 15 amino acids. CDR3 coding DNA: TGTGCCAGCAGCTACTCAGGGGCGCCTGGGGATACGCAGTATTTT. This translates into CASSYSGAPGDTQYF. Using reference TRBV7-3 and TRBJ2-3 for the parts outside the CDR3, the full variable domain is GAGVSQTPSNKVTEKGKYVELRCDPISGHTALYWYRQSLGQGPEFLIYFQGTGAADDSGLPNDRFFAVRPEGSVSTLKIQRTERGDSAVYLCASSYSGAPGDTQYFGPGTRLTVL.

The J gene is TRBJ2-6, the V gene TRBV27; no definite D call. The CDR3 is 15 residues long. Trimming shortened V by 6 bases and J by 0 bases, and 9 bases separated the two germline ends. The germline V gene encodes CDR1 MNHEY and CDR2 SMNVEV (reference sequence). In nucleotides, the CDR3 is TGTGCCAGCAGGGAACCAGGCTCTGGGGCCAACGTCCTGACTTTC. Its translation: CASREPGSGANVLTF.